The clone carrying this T cell receptor beta chain was observed at least ten times. Its matching antigen is unknown. The TCR cDNA carried a universal primer site and UMIs from 5'RACE template switching. TCRdb itself ran the 5' RACE reads through MiXCR, one entry per CDR3 protein. The sample includes more than 350,000 distinct CDR3 sequences, roughly 11% of them seen just once. These data originate in a study of T cells after yellow fever vaccination. About the research overall: The authors prepared low-cell-number fractions using SMART-Seq v4 Ultra Low Input.

The study, taken as a whole, reports: In post-booster samples, most primary-vaccination clones reappeared (96% CD4, 70% to 90% CD8).

V shed 1 base and J shed 1 base, with 6 bases lying between them. This CDR3 comprises 14 residues. CDR1 is SGHTA, CDR2 FQGNSA, per germline. This TCR was sampled from a man between 18 and 35 years old who received the YFV17D yellow fever vaccine. The chain couples TRBV7-2 to TRBJ2-3; D unresolved. The sample here was PBMCs, taken on the day of the first yellow fever vaccination. CDR3 nucleotides: TGTGCCAGCAGCTTAGACCCAGGCACAGATACGCAGTATTTT. Translated, it gives CASSLDPGTDTQYF. Using reference TRBV7-2 and TRBJ2-3 for the parts outside the CDR3, the full variable domain is GAGVSQSPSNKVTEKGKDVELRCDPISGHTALYWYRQSLGQGLEFLIYFQGNSAPDKSGLPSDRFSAERTGGSVSTLTIQRTQQEDSAVYLCASSLDPGTDTQYFGPGTRLTVL.